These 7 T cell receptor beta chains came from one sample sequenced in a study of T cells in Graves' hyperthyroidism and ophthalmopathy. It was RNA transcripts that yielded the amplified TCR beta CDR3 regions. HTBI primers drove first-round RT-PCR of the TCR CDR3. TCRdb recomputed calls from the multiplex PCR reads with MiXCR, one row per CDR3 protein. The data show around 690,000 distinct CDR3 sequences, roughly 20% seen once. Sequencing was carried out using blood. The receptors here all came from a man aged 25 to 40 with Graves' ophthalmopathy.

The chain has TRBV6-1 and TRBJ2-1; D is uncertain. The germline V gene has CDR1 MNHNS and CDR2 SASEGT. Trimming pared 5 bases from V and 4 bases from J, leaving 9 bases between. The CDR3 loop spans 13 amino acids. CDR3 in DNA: TGTGCCAGCAGTAGGAACGGGTACAATGAGCAGTTCTTC. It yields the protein CASSRNGYNEQFF.

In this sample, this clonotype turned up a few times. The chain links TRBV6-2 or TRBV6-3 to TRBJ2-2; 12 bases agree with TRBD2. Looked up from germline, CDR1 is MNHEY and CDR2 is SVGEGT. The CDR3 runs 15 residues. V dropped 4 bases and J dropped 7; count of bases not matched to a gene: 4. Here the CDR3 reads CASSSLAGGNGELFF. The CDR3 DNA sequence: TGTGCCAGCAGTTCCCTAGCGGGAGGGAACGGGGAGCTGTTTTTT.

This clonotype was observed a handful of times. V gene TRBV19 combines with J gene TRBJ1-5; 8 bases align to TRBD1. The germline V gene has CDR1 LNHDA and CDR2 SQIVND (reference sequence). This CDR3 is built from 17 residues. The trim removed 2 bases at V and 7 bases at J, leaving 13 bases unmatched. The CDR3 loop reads CASSIRPTGVVRQPQHF. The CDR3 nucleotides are TGTGCCAGTAGTATAAGGCCGACAGGGGTTGTTAGGCAGCCCCAGCATTTT.

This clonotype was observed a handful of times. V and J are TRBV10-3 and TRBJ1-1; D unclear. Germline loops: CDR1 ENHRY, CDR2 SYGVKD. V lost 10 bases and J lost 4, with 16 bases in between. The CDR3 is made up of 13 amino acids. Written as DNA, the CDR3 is TGTGCCACCACGGAATCAGTGGGCACTGAAGCTTTCTTT. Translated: CATTESVGTEAFF.

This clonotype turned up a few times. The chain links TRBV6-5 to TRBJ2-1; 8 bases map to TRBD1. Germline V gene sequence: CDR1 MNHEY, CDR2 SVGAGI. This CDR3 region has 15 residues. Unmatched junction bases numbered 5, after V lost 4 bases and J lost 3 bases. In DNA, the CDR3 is TGTGCCAGCAGTTCGAGGGGACAGGTCTACAATGAGCAGTTCTTC. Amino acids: CASSSRGQVYNEQFF.

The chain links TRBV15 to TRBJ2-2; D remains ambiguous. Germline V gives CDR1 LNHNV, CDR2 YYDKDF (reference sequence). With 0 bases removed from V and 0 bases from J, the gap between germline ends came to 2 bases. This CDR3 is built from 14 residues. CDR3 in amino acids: CATSREPNTGELFF. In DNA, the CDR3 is TGTGCCACCAGCAGAGAACCGAACACCGGGGAGCTGTTTTTT.

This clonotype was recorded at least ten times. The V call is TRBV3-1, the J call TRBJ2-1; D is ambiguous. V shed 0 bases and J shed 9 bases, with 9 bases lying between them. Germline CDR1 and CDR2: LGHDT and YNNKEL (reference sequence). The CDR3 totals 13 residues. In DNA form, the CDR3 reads TGTGCCAGCAGCCAAGAATTGGCGACTGAGCAGTTCTTC. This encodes CASSQELATEQFF.